This T cell receptor (beta chain) was identified during a study of T cell changes during pregnancy in multiple sclerosis. This CDR3 is 16 amino acids long. Trimming pared 1 base from V and 1 base from J, leaving 10 bases between. Germline CDR1 LNHDA, CDR2 SQIVND (reference sequence). Produced via immunoSEQ multiplex PCR; TCRdb's table is partial and in-frame only. The sample lists about 96,000 clones, over 80% occurring once. The TCR was taken from a female donor with multiple sclerosis, enrolled in a pregnancy study. Sequencing was performed on peripheral blood, taken in the first trimester of pregnancy. The rearrangement uses TRBV19 and TRBJ2-2, with D possibly matching TRBD2 (5 bases). The CDR3 DNA follows: TGTGCCAGTAGTATAGCTCCTAGCAGGAACACCGGGGAGCTGTTTTTT. This gives the protein CASSIAPSRNTGELFF.